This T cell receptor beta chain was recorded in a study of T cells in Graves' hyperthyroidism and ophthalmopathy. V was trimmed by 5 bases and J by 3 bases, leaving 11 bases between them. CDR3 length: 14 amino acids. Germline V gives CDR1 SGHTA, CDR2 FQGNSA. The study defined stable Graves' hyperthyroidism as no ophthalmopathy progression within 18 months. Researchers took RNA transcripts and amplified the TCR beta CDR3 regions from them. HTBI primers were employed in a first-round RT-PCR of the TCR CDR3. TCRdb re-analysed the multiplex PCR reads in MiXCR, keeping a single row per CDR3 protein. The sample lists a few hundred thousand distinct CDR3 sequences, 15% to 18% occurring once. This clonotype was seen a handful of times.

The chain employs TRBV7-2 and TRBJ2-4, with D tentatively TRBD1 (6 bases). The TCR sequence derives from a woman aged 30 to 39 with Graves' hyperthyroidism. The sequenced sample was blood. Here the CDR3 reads CASSPGTYKNIQYF. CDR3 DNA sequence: TGTGCCAGCAGCCCCGGGACATACAAAAACATTCAGTACTTC.